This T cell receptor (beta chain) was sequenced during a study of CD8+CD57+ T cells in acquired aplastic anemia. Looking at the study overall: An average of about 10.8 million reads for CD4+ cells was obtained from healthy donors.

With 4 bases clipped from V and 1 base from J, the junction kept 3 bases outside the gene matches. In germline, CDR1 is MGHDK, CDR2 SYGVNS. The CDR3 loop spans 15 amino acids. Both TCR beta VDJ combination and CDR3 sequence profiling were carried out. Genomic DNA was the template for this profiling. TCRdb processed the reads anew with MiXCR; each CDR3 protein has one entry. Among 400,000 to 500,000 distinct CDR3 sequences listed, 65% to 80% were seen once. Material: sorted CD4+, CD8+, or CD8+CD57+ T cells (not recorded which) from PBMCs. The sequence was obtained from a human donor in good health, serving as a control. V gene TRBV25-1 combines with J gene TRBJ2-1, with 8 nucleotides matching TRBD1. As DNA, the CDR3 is TGTGCCAGCAGTGGCAGGGGGCTGTCCTACAATGAGCAGTTCTTC. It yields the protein CASSGRGLSYNEQFF.